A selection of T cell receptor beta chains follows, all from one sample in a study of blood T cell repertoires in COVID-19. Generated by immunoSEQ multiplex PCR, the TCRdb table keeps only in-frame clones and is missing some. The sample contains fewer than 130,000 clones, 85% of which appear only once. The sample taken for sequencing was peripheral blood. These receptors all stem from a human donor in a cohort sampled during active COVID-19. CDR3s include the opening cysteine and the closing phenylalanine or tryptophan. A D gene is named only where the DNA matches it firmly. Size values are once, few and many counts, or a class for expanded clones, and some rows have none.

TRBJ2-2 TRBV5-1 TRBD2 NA TGCGCCAGCTGTGTTTCCTTTCTACCGGGACTAGGAGACACCGGGGAGCTGTTTTTT CASCVSFLPGLGDTGELFF
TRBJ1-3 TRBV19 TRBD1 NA TGTGCCAGTAGTCCCGGGACAGGGGGAAACACCATATATTTT CASSPGTGGNTIYF
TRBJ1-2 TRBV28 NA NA TGTGCCAGCAGGGAGGGGCCGACCAACTATGGCTACACCTTC CASREGPTNYGYTF
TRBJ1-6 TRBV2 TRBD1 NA TGTGCCAGCAGTCCGACAGGGAGTAGGTCACCCCTCCACTTT CASSPTGSRSPLHF
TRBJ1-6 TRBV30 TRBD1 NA TGTGCCTGGAGCGTGGGACAGGGAAATTCACCCCTCCACTTT CAWSVGQGNSPLHF
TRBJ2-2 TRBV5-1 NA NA TGCGCCAGCAGCTTGGGAGCAGGGTCGAACACCGGGGAGCTGTTTTTT CASSLGAGSNTGELFF
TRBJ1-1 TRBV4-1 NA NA TGCGCCAGCAGCCAAGATGGGAGGGCAATGAACACTGAAGCTTTCTTT CASSQDGRAMNTEAFF
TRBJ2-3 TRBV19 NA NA TGTGCCAGTAGTAAACAGGGAGGGGGGACAGATACGCAGTATTTT CASSKQGGGTDTQYF
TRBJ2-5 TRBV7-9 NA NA TGTGCCAGCAGCCGGGACACCCAAGAGACCCAGTACTTC CASSRDTQETQYF
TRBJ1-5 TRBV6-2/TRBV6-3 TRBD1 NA TGTGCCAGCAGCCGACAGGGGAGGGACCAGCCCCAGCATTTT CASSRQGRDQPQHF
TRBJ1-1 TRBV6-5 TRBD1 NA TGTGCCAGCAGTTACTCCGGACAGGGAGGGACTGAAGCTTTCTTT CASSYSGQGGTEAFF
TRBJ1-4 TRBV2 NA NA TGTGCCAGCAGTGACACAGTGGACAGCGGAGTGTTTTTT CASSDTVDSGVFF
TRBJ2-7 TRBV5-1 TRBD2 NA TGCGCCAGCAGCCCCGAGGGACTAGCGTCCTACGAGCAGTACTTC CASSPEGLASYEQYF
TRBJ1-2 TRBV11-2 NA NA TGTGCCAGCAATGCACAGGCCAACTATGGCTACACCTTC CASNAQANYGYTF
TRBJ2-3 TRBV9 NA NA TGTGCCAGCAGCGTAGTCGGTAACACAGATACGCAGTATTTT CASSVVGNTDTQYF
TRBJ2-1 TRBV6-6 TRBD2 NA TGTGCCAGCAGTCGATTAGCGGGGGCCACACGCTGGCATGAGCAGTTCTTC CASSRLAGATRWHEQFF
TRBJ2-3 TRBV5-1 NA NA TGCGCCAGCAGCCCGCTAGCAGGCACAGATACGCAGTATTTT CASSPLAGTDTQYF
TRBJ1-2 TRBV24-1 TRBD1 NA TGTGCCACCAGTCCGGGACAGGGAAGCTATGGCTACACCTTC CATSPGQGSYGYTF
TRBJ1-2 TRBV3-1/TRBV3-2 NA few TGTGCCAGCAGCCAAGCGGTGAGCGTCCTGGGCTATGGCTACACCTTC CASSQAVSVLGYGYTF
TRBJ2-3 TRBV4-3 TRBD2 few TGCGCCAGCAGCCCGAAAGCGGGGGGGGGTTTGGATACGCAGTATTTT CASSPKAGGGLDTQYF
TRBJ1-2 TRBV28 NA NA TGTGCCAGCAGTTTAAACAGAAACTATGGCTACACCTTC CASSLNRNYGYTF
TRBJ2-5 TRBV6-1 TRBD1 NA TGTGCCAGCAGTGAGGACAGGGGGGTCCAAGAGACCCAGTACTTC CASSEDRGVQETQYF
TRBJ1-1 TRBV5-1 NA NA TGCGCCAGCAGCTCCTTAGGGGACACTGAAGCTTTCTTT CASSSLGDTEAFF
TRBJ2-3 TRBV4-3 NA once TGCGCCAGCAGCCAAGGAGGGGGGGGAAAAGATACGCAGTATTTT CASSQGGGGKDTQYF
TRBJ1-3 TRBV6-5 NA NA TGTGCCAGCAACAGGGTGGATGGAAACACCATATATTTT CASNRVDGNTIYF
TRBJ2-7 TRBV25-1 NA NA TGTGCCACACGGCGGGACGGGGCCTCCTACGAGCAGTACTTC CATRRDGASYEQYF
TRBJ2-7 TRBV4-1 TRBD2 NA TGCGCCAGCAGCCAAGAGGGGGGTCTAGCGGGGCCCTACGAGCAGTACTTC CASSQEGGLAGPYEQYF
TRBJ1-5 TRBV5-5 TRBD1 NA TGTGCCAGCAGCCCCACAGGGGAAGAGCCCCAGCATTTT CASSPTGEEPQHF